These T cell receptor beta chains were read from a single sample in a study of T cell changes during pregnancy in multiple sclerosis. Produced via immunoSEQ multiplex PCR; TCRdb's table is partial and in-frame only. The sample has more than 95,000 clones; roughly 92% are singletons. Sample: peripheral blood, taken after pregnancy. Source of these receptors: a female donor with multiple sclerosis, enrolled in a pregnancy study. CDR3s include the opening cysteine and the closing phenylalanine or tryptophan.

TRBV2,CASRTGTEAFF
TRBV5-1,CASRDGTGTYEQYF
TRBV29-1,CSVDTGQITGELFF
TRBV7-2,CASSVTSGQYNEQFF
TRBV6-1,CASSGAVGGTYEQYF
TRBV7-6,CASSLALQGEGTEAFF
TRBV28,CASGPGALNTEAFF
TRBV25-1,CASRSGKDPKNIQYF
TRBV5-4,CASRGPTEQGGYGYTF
TRBV7-2,CASNSPTGGGTDTQYF
TRBV11-2,CASSRRLGLAGGVETQYF
TRBV5-4,CAGAGGSHTDTQYF
TRBV19,CASSTLASATYEQYF
TRBV4-1,CASSQVGGRPQHF
TRBV27,CASSLFFSQPQHF
TRBV19,CASSEGTKGTQYF
TRBV2,CASRSSGLINEQFF
TRBV7-3,CASSSSGQGTEQYF
TRBV15,CATSRDRNNEKLFF
TRBV29-1,CSSEGPRLAGGNGQYF
TRBV27,CASSLGQSTDTQYF
TRBV7-2,CASTKTPGGYTF
TRBV7-9,CASSPGQGGGYTF
TRBV7-9,CASSLASRTNQPQHF
TRBV4-2,CASSQGSGAGGTDTQYF
TRBV5-8,CASSPKLNRLHQETQYF
TRBV25-1,CASSENLGQGASYGYTF
TRBV6-1,CASSETSGGYYGYTF
TRBV19,CASSNGGTGKEQYF
TRBV28,CASRRTGGVGELFF
TRBV6-5,CASSYSRLAGGNEQFF
TRBV19,CASSYSPTNTGELFF
TRBV28,CASTRVGQGRIGSYNEQFF
TRBV5-4,CASSPGQTNVVETQYF
TRBV5-1,CASSGGRLAGVVGDEQFF